The 16 T cell receptor beta chains in this list originate from one sample, sequenced in a study of cytomegalovirus exposure and HLA in healthy donors. Assay used: immunoSEQ multiplex PCR; TCRdb lists only in-frame clones, some missing. This sample has about 140,000 clones, with about nine tenths found just once. Sequenced: PBMCs. These receptors originate from a man aged 18 to 29 in good health and CMV-seronegative.

This chain connects TRBV5-4 to TRBJ2-5; a weak D match, TRBD1 (6 bases). The CDR3 is 14 residues long. Trimming removed 1 base at V and 5 bases at J, with 12 bases between. The V gene's germline CDR1 is SGHNT and CDR2 YYREEE (reference sequence). In DNA form, the CDR3 reads TGTGCCAGCAGCTTGTCAGGGGCAGGGGAGACCCAGTACTTC. Protein: CASSLSGAGETQYF.

The DNA of the CDR3 is TGTGCCAGCAGTCCGAAGAAATGGGGCGGGGACGAGCAGTACTTC. This sequence encodes CASSPKKWGGDEQYF. The chain recombines TRBV28 with TRBJ2-7, with D possibly being TRBD2 (6 bases). The CDR3 has 15 residues. The V gene lost 5 bases and the J gene lost 5 bases, with 19 bases spanning the gap. The germline V gene has CDR1 MDHEN and CDR2 SYDVKM.

This clone was recorded a few times. CDR3 DNA sequence: TGTGCCAGCAGCTTCCGGGGTTTGAACACCGGGGAGCTGTTTTTT. Translated: CASSFRGLNTGELFF. The rearrangement links TRBV7-2 to TRBJ2-2; D may be TRBD2 (5 bases). Germline V gene data show CDR1 as SGHTA and CDR2 as FQGNSA. CDR3 length equals 15 residues. V dropped 3 bases and J dropped 1 base, with 9 bases sitting between them.

The chain is built from TRBV12-5 and TRBJ2-2; TRBD2 aligns across 8 bases. The CDR3 covers 15 residues. Trimming took 6 bases from V and 3 from J; bases not matched to a gene: 6. The germline V gene has CDR1 LGHNT and CDR2 FRNRAP. The CDR3 reads CASGPGLADTGELFF. CDR3 bases: TGTGCTAGTGGCCCTGGACTAGCAGACACCGGGGAGCTGTTTTTT.

The chain joins TRBV27 to TRBJ2-2; D is ambiguous. Germline V gene data show CDR1 as MNHEY and CDR2 as SMNVEV (reference sequence). This CDR3 is built from 14 residues. Trimming shortened V by 0 bases and J by 5 bases, and 7 bases separated the two germline ends. The CDR3 region has the DNA TGTGCCAGCAGTTTATCTAGTGCTACCGGGGAGCTGTTTTTT. Its protein product is CASSLSSATGELFF.

The genes are TRBV7-6 and TRBJ2-7; no clear D gene. The germline V gene encodes CDR1 SGHVS and CDR2 FNYEAQ. The CDR3 is 14 amino acids. The V and J ends lost 0 bases and 1 base respectively, with 7 bases between them. CDR3 protein: CASSLARESYEQYF. For the CDR3, the DNA is TGTGCCAGCAGCTTAGCGCGCGAGTCCTACGAGCAGTACTTC.

The V call is TRBV7-2, the J call TRBJ2-7; 7 nucleotides agree with TRBD2. Germline loops: CDR1 SGHTA, CDR2 FQGNSA. V was pared by 1 base and J by 0 bases, with 9 bases of the junction left unmatched. This CDR3 spans 17 amino acids. The CDR3 coding sequence is TGTGCCAGCAGCTTAGTGGTTTTACGCGGGGGCTCCTACGAGCAGTACTTC. This encodes CASSLVVLRGGSYEQYF.

The chain is built from TRBV19 and TRBJ1-6, with 10 bases that match TRBD1. J gave up 9 bases and V 5 bases, and 7 bases lay outside the gene matches. The CDR3 is 15 residues long. Per the germline V gene, CDR1 is LNHDA and CDR2 is SQIVND (reference sequence). For the CDR3, the DNA is TGTGCCAGTAGTCAGACAGGGGGCCGGGGTTCACCCCTCCACTTT. Translation gives CASSQTGGRGSPLHF.

The V call is TRBV5-1, the J call TRBJ2-1, with 10 bases aligning to TRBD2. V dropped 2 bases and J dropped 1; count of bases not matched to a gene: 6. The germline V gene has CDR1 SGHRS and CDR2 YFSETQ. The CDR3 runs 17 residues. CDR3 sequence (DNA): TGCGCCAGCAGCTTCCCACTAGCGGGGATATCCTACAATGAGCAGTTCTTC. This gives the protein CASSFPLAGISYNEQFF.

The rearrangement uses TRBV7-9 and TRBJ2-2; 9 bases match TRBD2. J was trimmed by 6 bases and V by 4 bases; bases with no gene match: 9. Germline values: CDR1 SEHNR, CDR2 FQNEAQ (reference sequence). This CDR3 contains 16 residues. The CDR3: CASSYPAGGYAGELFF. The CDR3 DNA follows: TGTGCCAGCAGCTACCCAGCGGGGGGCTACGCCGGGGAGCTGTTTTTT.

The V gene is TRBV27, the J gene TRBJ2-7; the match to TRBD2 covers 11 bases. The ends lost 3 bases at V and 6 bases at J; junction bases unmatched: 4. The CDR3 is made up of 14 amino acids. In germline, CDR1 is MNHEY, CDR2 SMNVEV (reference sequence). Written as DNA, the CDR3 is TGTGCCAGCAGTTTCCTAGCGGGGGGCCGCGAGCAGTACTTC. As protein: CASSFLAGGREQYF.

V is TRBV5-1 and J is TRBJ2-7, with D perhaps TRBD2 (5 bases). The CDR3 sequence is 15 residues long. The V end was cut by 4 bases, the J end by 0 bases, with 14 bases between. Germline values: CDR1 SGHRS, CDR2 YFSETQ. The CDR3 DNA sequence: TGCGCCAGCAGCCCTACGCCCGGGGACTCCTACGAGCAGTACTTC. Encoded protein: CASSPTPGDSYEQYF.

The chain employs TRBV10-3 and TRBJ2-1, with 11 bases fitting TRBD1. The CDR3 sequence is 16 residues long. CDR1 and CDR2 from the germline V gene are ENHRY and SYGVKD. The V gene end was trimmed by 5 bases and the J gene end by 4 bases; junction bases not matched to a gene: 7. CDR3 bases: TGTGCCATCAGTACGGGACAGGGGGGGGTATACAATGAGCAGTTCTTC. Encoded protein: CAISTGQGGVYNEQFF.

This sequence joins TRBV29-1 and TRBJ2-7; D is possibly TRBD2 (7 bases). The CDR3 has 14 amino acids. V lost 4 bases and J lost 5, with 18 bases in between. Germline CDR1 SQVTM, CDR2 ANQGSEA. The CDR3 loop is CSVGGGREVHEQYF. The CDR3 region has the DNA TGCAGCGTTGGGGGGGGCAGGGAAGTCCACGAGCAGTACTTC.

The rearrangement links TRBV7-9 to TRBJ2-1; 7 nucleotides align to TRBD2. The V segment lost 5 bases and the J segment 0 bases; nucleotides outside the gene matches: 7. The germline V gene has CDR1 SEHNR and CDR2 FQNEAQ (reference sequence). The CDR3 is 16 amino acids. This CDR3 is CASSPAGVDSYNEQFF. The CDR3 DNA follows: TGTGCCAGCAGCCCGGCGGGGGTAGACTCCTACAATGAGCAGTTCTTC.

The chain carries TRBV12-2 and TRBJ2-3; TRBD2 reflects the table's D call only, with no check against the DNA. TRBV12-2 counts as a pseudogene. The CDR3 runs 16 residues. Here the CDR3 DNA reads TGTGCAAGTCGCTTTGTGCCGATCAAAGCCACAGATACGCAGTATTTT. This gives the protein CASRFVPIKATDTQYF.